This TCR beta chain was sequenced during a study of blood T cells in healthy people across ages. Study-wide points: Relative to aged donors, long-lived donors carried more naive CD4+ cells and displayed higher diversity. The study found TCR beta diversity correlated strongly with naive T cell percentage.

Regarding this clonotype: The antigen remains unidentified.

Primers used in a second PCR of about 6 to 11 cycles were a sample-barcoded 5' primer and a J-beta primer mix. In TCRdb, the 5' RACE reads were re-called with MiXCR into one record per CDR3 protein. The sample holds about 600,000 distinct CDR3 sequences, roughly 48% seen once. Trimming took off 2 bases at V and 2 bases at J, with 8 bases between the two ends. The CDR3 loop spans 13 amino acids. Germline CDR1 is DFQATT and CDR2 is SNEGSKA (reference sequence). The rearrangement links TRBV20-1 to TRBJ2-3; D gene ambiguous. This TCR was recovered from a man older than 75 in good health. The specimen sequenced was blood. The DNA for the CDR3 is TGCAGTGCTAGATTCTGGGACACAGATACGCAGTATTTT. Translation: CSARFWDTDTQYF.